Below, 23 T cell receptor beta chains from the same sample are listed, as sequenced in a study of blood T cell repertoires in COVID-19. Data came from immunoSEQ multiplex PCR; TCRdb stores just in-frame clones and leaves some out. Found here are 280,000 or so clones, around 85% of them singletons; the top ten hold 2% to 3%. Sequenced material: PBMCs or T cells enriched from blood (not recorded which). These receptors came from a woman aged 45-60 years who had recovered from COVID-19.

This clone has a handful of counts. The rearrangement joins TRBV7-8 to TRBJ2-2, with 8 bases aligning to TRBD1. V shed 5 bases, J shed 5 bases, and the junction held 4 bases outside the gene matches. The CDR3 totals 14 residues. Germline assignment: CDR1 SGHVS and CDR2 FQNEAQ. This CDR3 is CASSRDRGTGELFF. CDR3 bases: TGTGCCAGCAGCCGAGACAGGGGAACCGGGGAGCTGTTTTTT. The full variable domain, in which reference TRBV7-8 and TRBJ2-2 provide the parts outside the CDR3, is GAGVSQSPRYKVAKRGQDVALRCDPISGHVSLFWYQQALGQGPEFLTYFQNEAQLDKSGLPSDRFFAERPEGSVSTLKIQRTQQEDSAVYLCASSRDRGTGELFFGEGSRLTVL.

The V and J genes are TRBV25-1 and TRBJ1-2; D not resolved. This CDR3 spans 12 amino acids. Trimming removed 8 bases at V and 8 bases at J, with 15 bases between. Germline CDR1 MGHDK, CDR2 SYGVNS. Here the CDR3 reads CASYTPPRGYTF. The CDR3 DNA reads as TGTGCCAGCTATACCCCACCGCGGGGCTACACCTTC.

This rearrangement joins TRBV11-2 to TRBJ1-6; TRBD1 is a possible D gene (5 bases). Trimming stripped 1 base from V and 8 bases from J, with 9 bases between. This CDR3 contains 14 residues. Germline assignment: CDR1 SGHAT and CDR2 FQNNGV. CDR3 nucleotide sequence: TGTGCCAGCAGCTTAGGGCAGGGTCATTCACCCCTCCACTTT. Translated, it gives CASSLGQGHSPLHF. The whole variable domain, filled in from reference TRBV11-2 and TRBJ1-6, reads EAGVAQSPRYKIIEKRQSVAFWCNPISGHATLYWYQQILGQGPKLLIQFQNNGVVDDSQLPKDRFSAERLKGVDSTLKIQPAKLEDSAVYLCASSLGQGHSPLHFGNGTRLTVT.

The rearrangement uses TRBV4-1 and TRBJ2-2; TRBD1 matches 8 bases. V lost 8 bases to trimming and J lost 0 bases; unmatched junction nucleotides: 2. Germline V CDR1 and CDR2: MGHRA, YSYEKL. The CDR3 sequence is 14 residues long. In DNA form, the CDR3 reads TGCGCCAGCGCGGGACAGGCGAACACCGGGGAGCTGTTTTTT. It specifies CASAGQANTGELFF.

This clone was recorded only once. V usage is TRBV7-3 and J usage is TRBJ2-3, with 7 bases that match TRBD1. J lost 8 bases, V lost 5 bases, and 10 bases had no gene match. This CDR3 is built from 14 residues. Germline V gene sequence: CDR1 SGHTA, CDR2 FQGTGA. CDR3 sequence: CASSPRQGWGTQYF. The CDR3 DNA sequence: TGTGCCAGCAGCCCCAGACAGGGCTGGGGTACGCAGTATTTT. The full variable domain, rest sourced from reference TRBV7-3 and TRBJ2-3, is GAGVSQTPSNKVTEKGKYVELRCDPISGHTALYWYRQSLGQGPEFLIYFQGTGAADDSGLPNDRFFAVRPEGSVSTLKIQRTERGDSAVYLCASSPRQGWGTQYFGPGTRLTVL.

The rearrangement links TRBV29-1 to TRBJ1-5; D is uncertain. The germline V gene has CDR1 SQVTM and CDR2 ANQGSEA. Deletions cut 7 bases from V and 1 base from J, with 8 bases between. The length of the CDR3 is 12 residues. In DNA, the CDR3 is TGCAGCGCGCAGGCAAGCAATCAGCCCCAGCATTTT. Amino acid sequence: CSAQASNQPQHF. Looking up the rest from reference TRBV29-1 and TRBJ1-5 gives the full variable domain: SAVISQKPSRDICQRGTSLTIQCQVDSQVTMMFWYRQQPGQSLTLIATANQGSEATYESGFVIDKFPISRPNLTFSTLTVSNMSPEDSSIYLCSAQASNQPQHFGDGTRLSIL.

This clone was found once. This sequence joins TRBV14 and TRBJ1-1; no definite D call. Trimming took off 6 bases at V and 1 base at J, with 9 bases between the two ends. Per germline, CDR1 SGHDN and CDR2 FVKESK. This CDR3 comprises 13 residues. CDR3 loop: CASRLDWNTEAFF. CDR3 nucleotide sequence: TGTGCCAGCAGACTAGACTGGAACACTGAAGCTTTCTTT.

The V call is TRBV4-1, the J call TRBJ2-7; D is perhaps TRBD2 (5 bases). Trimming pared 1 base from V and 3 bases from J, leaving 16 bases between. The CDR3 runs to 16 residues. Germline CDR1 reads MGHRA; CDR2 reads YSYEKL. The CDR3 is CASSQAESASSYEQYF. The CDR3 DNA sequence: TGCGCCAGCAGCCAAGCAGAATCTGCTAGCAGCTACGAGCAGTACTTC.

This clone was seen once. The rearrangement joins TRBV28 to TRBJ1-6; TRBD1 might be the D (5 bases). V was shortened by 4 bases and J by 6 bases, with 10 bases between the two germline ends. CDR1 MDHEN and CDR2 SYDVKM come from the germline V gene. This CDR3 has 14 residues. Here the CDR3 DNA reads TGTGCCAGCAGTTCAGGGAGGGGTAATTCACCCCTCCACTTT. Amino acid sequence: CASSSGRGNSPLHF. Filled out from reference TRBV28 and TRBJ1-6, the complete variable domain reads DVKVTQSSRYLVKRTGEKVFLECVQDMDHENMFWYRQDPGLGLRLIYFSYDVKMKEKGDIPEGYSVSREKKERFSLILESASTNQTSMYLCASSSGRGNSPLHFGNGTRLTVT.

The CDR3 DNA reads as TGTGCCAGCACCGGAGGTAACATTCAGTACTTC. As protein: CASTGGNIQYF. J is TRBJ2-4 and V is TRBV12-3 or TRBV12-4; D perhaps matches TRBD2 (5 bases). V was pared by 7 bases and J by 7 bases, with 8 bases between. This CDR3 has 11 residues.

J is TRBJ1-3 and V is TRBV6-2 or TRBV6-3; D is possibly TRBD1 (5 bases). CDR1 and CDR2 from the germline V gene are MNHEY and SVGEGT. CDR3 length equals 14 residues. Trimming removed 5 bases at V and 4 bases at J, with 12 bases between. CDR3: CASSTRQRGNTIYF. CDR3 nucleotides: TGTGCCAGCAGTACGAGACAGAGAGGAAACACCATATATTTT.

The J gene is TRBJ1-3, the V gene TRBV3-1 (or the pseudogene TRBV3-2), with D tentatively TRBD1 (6 bases). CDR1 and CDR2 from the germline V gene are LGHDT and YNNKEL (reference sequence). The CDR3 is 17 amino acids. Trimming cost V 0 bases and J 0 bases, with 12 bases left between them. The CDR3, as DNA: TGTGCCAGCAGCCAAGAGCCCAGGGGCTACTCTGGAAACACCATATATTTT. Protein: CASSQEPRGYSGNTIYF.

This chain links TRBV12-5 with TRBJ1-1; D gene unclear. The CDR3 consists of 11 residues. Germline CDR1 is LGHNT and CDR2 is FRNRAP. The ends were cut back, 6 bases at V and 1 base at J, with 3 bases in the middle. Here the CDR3 DNA reads TGTGCTAGTGGCAGGAACACTGAAGCTTTCTTT. Translated: CASGRNTEAFF.

In the case of this clone: The same CDR3 can be traced to other DNA sequences in this sample. V usage is TRBV11-2 and J usage is TRBJ2-7; 11 bases fit TRBD1. J gave up 3 bases and V 5 bases, and 3 bases lay outside the gene matches. The CDR3 consists of 14 residues. Germline CDR1 SGHAT, CDR2 FQNNGV. The CDR3 DNA is TGTGCCAGCAGCCTCGGGACAGGGGGCTACGAGCAGTACTTC. It specifies CASSLGTGGYEQYF.

The chain uses TRBV9 and TRBJ2-3; D may be TRBD2 (7 bases). Germline V gives CDR1 SGDLS, CDR2 YYNGEE. The CDR3 has 12 residues. Trimming pared 7 bases from V and 4 bases from J, leaving 10 bases between. The CDR3 region has the DNA TGTGCCAGCGGGGGGGCTGCAGATACGCAGTATTTT. Translation gives CASGGAADTQYF.

V gene TRBV9 combines with J gene TRBJ1-2, with D possibly matching TRBD1 (5 bases). V was cut by 4 bases and J by 8 bases, with 18 bases left in between. CDR1 is SGDLS, CDR2 YYNGEE, per germline. This CDR3 spans 14 amino acids. Here the CDR3 DNA reads TGTGCCAGCAGCTTGGACGGGGGAGTTCGGGGCTACACCTTC. Amino acids: CASSLDGGVRGYTF.

The genes are TRBV5-1 and TRBJ2-2, with no clear D. Germline V gene data show CDR1 as SGHRS and CDR2 as YFSETQ. The CDR3 length is 15 residues. V lost 4 bases, J lost 3 bases, and 13 bases lay in between. The CDR3 DNA reads TGCGCCAGCAGCCGACGTGGGCGAGACACCGGGGAGCTGTTTTTT. This encodes CASSRRGRDTGELFF.

A few counts support this clone. The chain employs TRBV7-8 and TRBJ2-6; D remains unclear. V was clipped by 3 bases and J by 1 base, with 10 bases between them. The length of the CDR3 is 16 residues. Germline CDR1 SGHVS, CDR2 FQNEAQ. In DNA form, the CDR3 reads TGTGCCAGCAGCTTTCTGAAAACATCTGGGGCCAACGTCCTGACTTTC. Its protein product is CASSFLKTSGANVLTF.

The chain carries TRBV11-2 and TRBJ1-2, with 12 nucleotides matching TRBD1. Germline CDR1 reads SGHAT; CDR2 reads FQNNGV. The CDR3 loop spans 16 amino acids. V was clipped by 5 bases and J by 7 bases; unmatched bases: 11. CDR3: CASSNRDRGRLGGYTF. As DNA, the CDR3 is TGTGCCAGCAGCAACCGGGACAGGGGGCGCCTGGGTGGCTACACCTTC.

This chain joins TRBV6-2 or TRBV6-3 and TRBJ2-5, with 8 bases lining up with TRBD2. This CDR3 has 16 residues. V was pared by 2 bases and J by 5 bases, with 10 bases of the junction left unmatched. Per germline, CDR1 MNHEY and CDR2 SVGEGT. CDR3: CASSYNSGGPGETQYF. CDR3 DNA sequence: TGTGCCAGCAGTTACAACTCGGGAGGGCCCGGGGAGACCCAGTACTTC.

J is TRBJ1-1 and V is TRBV2; D is ambiguous. V shed 3 bases and J shed 2 bases, with 7 bases lying between them. In germline, CDR1 is SNHLY, CDR2 FYNNEI. This CDR3 has 13 amino acids. The CDR3 DNA reads TGTGCCAGCAGTGATCGAGAAAACACTGAAGCTTTCTTT. Translation: CASSDRENTEAFF.

The chain couples TRBV7-3 to TRBJ1-1; TRBD1 is a possible D gene (6 bases). Trimming cost V 0 bases and J 0 bases, with 14 bases left between them. CDR3 size: 17 residues. CDR1 SGHTA and CDR2 FQGTGA come from the germline V gene. The CDR3 protein is CASSLTGTGMMNTEAFF. The CDR3 DNA sequence: TGTGCCAGCAGCTTAACGGGCACAGGGATGATGAACACTGAAGCTTTCTTT.

The chain has TRBV18 and TRBJ2-7, with a possible D match to TRBD2 (5 bases). The CDR3 is 14 residues long. The germline V gene has CDR1 KGHSH and CDR2 LQKENI. Deletions cut 4 bases from V and 7 bases from J, with 17 bases between. CDR3 residues: CASSLGGPPREQYF. DNA for the CDR3: TGTGCCAGCTCACTCGGAGGACCTCCCAGAGAGCAGTACTTC.